A single TCR beta chain is shown here with its context. The antigen remains unidentified. The data originate from a study of shared clonotypes between healthy human individuals. Study outcomes and limitations: Against clonotypes common to all four donors, non-shared ones had lower generation probabilities.

Germline values: CDR1 SGHDN, CDR2 FVKESK. Between the trimmed V and J ends, which lost 11 bases and 5 bases, there was a span of 7 bases. The CDR3 is 9 residues long. All participating donors were Caucasian adults from Nashville, Tennessee. Here immunoSEQ multiplex PCR was the method, and the copy in TCRdb shows in-frame clones only, minus some. The sample lists a few hundred thousand clones, 87% occurring once. V and J are TRBV14 and TRBJ2-7; no definite D call. The sequenced sample consisted of memory CD8+ T cells sorted from blood. Subset reported: CD45RO+ cells pooled with CCR7-negative TemRA cells. The sequence came from a man younger than 35 in good health. The DNA of the CDR3 is TGTGCCTGTAGGAACGAGCAGTACTTC. It translates to CACRNEQYF.